What follows are 8 T cell receptor beta chains derived from one specimen sequenced in a study of T cells in Graves' hyperthyroidism and ophthalmopathy. Amplified TCR beta CDR3 regions derived from RNA transcripts. A first-round RT-PCR of the TCR CDR3 used the HTBI primer set. TCRdb re-called the multiplex PCR reads with MiXCR, one entry per CDR3 protein. Found here are approximately 870,000 distinct CDR3 sequences, over 35% of them singletons; the top ten hold approximately 8.7%. The sample comprised blood. These receptors originate from a man younger than 35 with Graves' hyperthyroidism.

This clonotype was counted between two and nine times. The chain employs TRBV5-1 and TRBJ2-2; D gene ambiguous. This CDR3 spans 15 amino acids. V was cut by 0 bases and J by 1 base, with 7 bases left in between. Germline V CDR1 and CDR2: SGHRS, YFSETQ. The CDR3 DNA follows: TGCGCCAGCAGCTTGGGAAGCAGGAACACCGGGGAGCTGTTTTTT. This sequence encodes CASSLGSRNTGELFF.

J is TRBJ2-2 and V is TRBV10-3, with D unclear. CDR1 is ENHRY and CDR2 is SYGVKD in the germline V gene. Trimming left V 0 bases short and J 11 bases short, with 13 bases between. This CDR3 is built from 14 residues. CDR3 nucleotides: TGTGCCATCAGTGAGTCAGGAAGGTTCGGCGAGCTGTTTTTT. Protein product: CAISESGRFGELFF.

V is TRBV15 and J is TRBJ1-5; D perhaps matches TRBD1 (5 bases). The V gene's germline CDR1 is LNHNV and CDR2 YYDKDF (reference sequence). Trimming pared 3 bases from V and 2 bases from J, leaving 14 bases between. This CDR3 has 16 residues. In DNA, the CDR3 is TGTGCCACCAGCAGTTTATCAGGGTTAGGCAATCAGCCCCAGCATTTT. Its protein is CATSSLSGLGNQPQHF.

This clonotype was counted only a few times. The chain links TRBV11-2 to TRBJ2-2; tentatively, D is TRBD2 (6 bases). CDR3 size: 13 residues. The germline CDR1 and CDR2 sequences are SGHAT and FQNNGV. V was clipped by 2 bases and J by 7 bases, with 8 bases between them. The CDR3 spells CASSLQAGGELFF. The CDR3 DNA reads as TGTGCCAGCAGCTTACAAGCGGGCGGGGAGCTGTTTTTT.

The chain couples TRBV7-9 to TRBJ1-1; TRBD1 is a possible D gene (5 bases). Trimming left V 5 bases short and J 1 base short, with 20 bases between. Germline V gives CDR1 SEHNR, CDR2 FQNEAQ (reference sequence). This CDR3 spans 17 amino acids. CDR3 region: CASSLRASGGANTEAFF. CDR3 nucleotides: TGTGCCAGCAGCCTTCGGGCTAGCGGGGGAGCGAACACTGAAGCTTTCTTT.

The chain carries TRBV6-5 and TRBJ2-5; D gene ambiguous. The CDR3 consists of 11 residues. Germline CDR1 reads MNHEY; CDR2 reads SVGAGI. V shed 2 bases and J shed 11 bases, with 9 bases lying between them. In DNA, the CDR3 is TGTGCCAGCAGTTACGCTCGAGGACAGTACTTC. Translating gives CASSYARGQYF.

This clonotype was observed many times. The V gene is TRBV2, the J gene TRBJ2-7; tentative D call: TRBD1 (5 bases). This CDR3 is 13 amino acids long. V lost 6 bases to trimming and J lost 6 bases, with 15 bases between them. CDR1 is SNHLY and CDR2 is FYNNEI in the germline V gene. The CDR3 sequence: CASRPGPFVEQYF. The CDR3 bases are TGTGCCAGCAGGCCAGGGCCTTTTGTCGAGCAGTACTTC.

This sequence joins TRBV10-2 and TRBJ1-2, with D perhaps TRBD1 (5 bases). Germline V lookup: CDR1 WSHSY, CDR2 SAAADI. This CDR3 is 13 amino acids long. Trimming removed 1 base at V and 6 bases at J, with 9 bases between. Here the CDR3 reads CASSEYGGNGYTF. In DNA, the CDR3 is TGCGCCAGCAGTGAGTATGGGGGTAATGGCTACACCTTC.